This TCR beta chain stems from a study of CD8 T cells in Susac syndrome. Sequencing of TCR beta was performed on blood CD8+ T cells and on blood CD4+ T cells. The authors negatively isolated CD8+ and CD4+ T cells and FACS-enriched TEMRA cells. Germline CDR1 and CDR2: SQVTM and ANQGSEA. CDR3 length: 13 residues. Trimming left V 5 bases short and J 0 bases short, with 10 bases between. Reverse transcription of roughly 0.45 to 1 ug RNA used random hexamers. Amplification of TCR beta CDR3 across 54 Vbeta and 13 Jbeta was performed with immunoSEQ multiplex PCR. TCRdb reprocessed the immunoSEQ multiplex PCR reads with MiXCR, giving one entry per CDR3 protein. The sample contains around 120,000 distinct CDR3 sequences, 90% to 95% of which appear only once.

The sample consisted of CD4+ T cells from PBMCs. V and J are TRBV29-1 and TRBJ1-1; D gene unclear. The receptor's source is a human donor with multiple sclerosis. The CDR3 DNA reads TGCAGCGTTATCATCGGGATGAACACTGAAGCTTTCTTT. The encoded protein is CSVIIGMNTEAFF.